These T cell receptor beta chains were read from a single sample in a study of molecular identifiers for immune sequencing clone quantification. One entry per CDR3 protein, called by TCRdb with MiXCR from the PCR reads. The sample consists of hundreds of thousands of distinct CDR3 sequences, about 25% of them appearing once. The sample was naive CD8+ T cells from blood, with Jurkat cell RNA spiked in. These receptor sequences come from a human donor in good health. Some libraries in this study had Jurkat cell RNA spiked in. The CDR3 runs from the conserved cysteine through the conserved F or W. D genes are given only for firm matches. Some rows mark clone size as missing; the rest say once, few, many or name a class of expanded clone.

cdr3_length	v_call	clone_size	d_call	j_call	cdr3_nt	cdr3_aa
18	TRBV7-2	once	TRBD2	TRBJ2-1	TGTGCCTGCAGCGCCTGGGGACTAGCGGGTGCATCCTACAATGAGCAGTTCTTC	CACSAWGLAGASYNEQFF
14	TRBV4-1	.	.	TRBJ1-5	TGCGCCAGCAGCCAAGTCGCCAGTTCAAAGCCCCACCATTTT	CASSQVASSKPHHF
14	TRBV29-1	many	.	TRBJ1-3	TGCAGCGTTCAGAAGGGAGAGACTGGAAACACCATATATTTT	CSVQKGETGNTIYF
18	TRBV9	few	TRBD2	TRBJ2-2	TGTGCCAGCACCGCCCCCCCTGGGACTAGCGGGAGGGCCGGGGAGCTGTTTTTT	CASTAPPGTSGRAGELFF
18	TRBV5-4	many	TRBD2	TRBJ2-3	TGTGCCAGCAGCCAGGGACTAGCGGGAGTGATCGGCACAGATACGCAGTATTTT	CASSQGLAGVIGTDTQYF
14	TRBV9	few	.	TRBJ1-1	TGTGCCAGCAGCGTAGTGGGGGCCAACACTGAAGCTTTCTTT	CASSVVGANTEAFF
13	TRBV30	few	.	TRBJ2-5	TGTGCCTGGAGTGATGGCAGCGGTGAGACCCAGTACTTC	CAWSDGSGETQYF
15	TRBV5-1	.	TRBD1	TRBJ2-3	TGCGCCAGCAGCTTGGAGACAGGGGAGACAGCTACGCAGTATTTT	CASSLETGETATQYF
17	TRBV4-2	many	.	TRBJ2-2	TGTGCCAGCAGCCTGCCTCCAGTAGGGGCGAACACCGGGGAGCTGTTTTTT	CASSLPPVGANTGELFF
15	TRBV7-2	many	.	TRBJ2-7	TGTGCCAGCAGCTTAGAAGGGGAATTTTACTACGAGCAGTACTTC	CASSLEGEFYYEQYF
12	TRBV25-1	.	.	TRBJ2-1	TGTGCCAGCAGTGAATCGTGGAATGAGCAGTTCTTC	CASSESWNEQFF
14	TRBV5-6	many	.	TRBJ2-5	TGTGCCAGCAGCTACGGGACATACCAAGAGACCCAGTACTTC	CASSYGTYQETQYF
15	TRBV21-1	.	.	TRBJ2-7	TGTGCCAGCAGCCTCGCTAGCGGGAAGCCCTACGAGCAGTACTTC	CASSLASGKPYEQYF
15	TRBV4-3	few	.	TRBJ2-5	TGCGCCAGCAGCCACCTACGGGGAGACCAAGAGACCCAGTACTTC	CASSHLRGDQETQYF
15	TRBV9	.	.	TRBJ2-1	TGTGCCAGCAGCGCCACAGTCAGTTCCTACAATGAGCAGTTCTTC	CASSATVSSYNEQFF
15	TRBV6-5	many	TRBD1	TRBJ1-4	TGTGCCAGCAGTTACTATTGGGACAGGGATGAAAAACTGTTTTTT	CASSYYWDRDEKLFF
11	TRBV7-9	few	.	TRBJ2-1	TGTGCCAGCAGCTTTCAAGGGGAGCAGTTCTTC	CASSFQGEQFF
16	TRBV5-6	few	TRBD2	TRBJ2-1	TGTGCCAGCAGCTTGGTGGGCGGGGGGCCACTCAATGAGCAGTTCTTC	CASSLVGGGPLNEQFF
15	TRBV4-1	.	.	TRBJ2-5	TGCGCCAGCAGCCAAGATTTGGCGGTGGAAGAGACCCAGTACTTC	CASSQDLAVEETQYF
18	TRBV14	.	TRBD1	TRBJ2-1	TGTGCCAGCAGCCAATCGGCGCAGCGAGACAGGGGTTACAATGAGCAGTTCTTC	CASSQSAQRDRGYNEQFF
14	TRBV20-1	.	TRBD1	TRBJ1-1	TGCAGTGCCCCCAGACAGGGGGTGGGCACTGAAGCTTTCTTT	CSAPRQGVGTEAFF
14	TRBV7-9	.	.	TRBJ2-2	TGTGCCAGCAGCTTAGGACCTTACGCCGAGGAGCTGTTTTTT	CASSLGPYAEELFF
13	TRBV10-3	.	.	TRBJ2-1	TGTGCCATCAGTAAAGACAACTACAATGAGCAGTTCTTC	CAISKDNYNEQFF
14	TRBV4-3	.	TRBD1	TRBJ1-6	TGCGCCAGCAGCCAAGATAGGGGGCCTTCACCCCTCCACTTT	CASSQDRGPSPLHF
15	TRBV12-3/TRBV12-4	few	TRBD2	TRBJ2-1	TGTGCCAGCACTAAAATGGCTAGCGGGACTACCGAGCAGTTCTTC	CASTKMASGTTEQFF
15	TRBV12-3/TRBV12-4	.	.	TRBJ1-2	TGTGCCAGCAGTGCCCGGGACACTCTCTCGTATGGCTACACCTTC	CASSARDTLSYGYTF
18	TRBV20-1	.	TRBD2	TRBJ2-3	TGCAGTGCTAGAGATCTAGCGGGAGGGCCCGGGGCCTGGGATACGCAGTATTTT	CSARDLAGGPGAWDTQYF
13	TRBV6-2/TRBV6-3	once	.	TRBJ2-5	TGTGCCAGCAGGGGCCTGGGGGAAGAGCCCCAGTACTTC	CASRGLGEEPQYF
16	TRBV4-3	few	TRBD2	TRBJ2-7	TGCGCCAGCAGCCAAGGGTTCGGACTAGTTGCCTACGAGCAGTACTTC	CASSQGFGLVAYEQYF
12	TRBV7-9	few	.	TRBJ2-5	TGTGCCAGCACAGCAGGGCAAGGGACCCAGTACTTC	CASTAGQGTQYF
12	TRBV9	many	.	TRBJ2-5	TGTGCCAGCAGCGTAGAATCTGAGACCCAGTACTTC	CASSVESETQYF
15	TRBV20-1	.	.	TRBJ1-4	TGCAGTGCTAGAGATATCAGGGGAACTAATGAAAAACTGTTTTTT	CSARDIRGTNEKLFF
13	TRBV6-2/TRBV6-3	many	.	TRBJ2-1	TGTGCCAGCAGTTTCCGGGAGTACAATGAGCAGTTCTTC	CASSFREYNEQFF
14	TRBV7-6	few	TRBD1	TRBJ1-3	TGTGCCAGCAGCGCGACAGGGAATGGAAACACCATATATTTT	CASSATGNGNTIYF
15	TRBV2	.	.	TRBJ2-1	TGTGCCAGCAGCGCCCGAGGGATCGACTACAATGAGCAGTTCTTC	CASSARGIDYNEQFF